This T cell receptor beta chain was identified in a study of T cells in Graves' hyperthyroidism and ophthalmopathy. The source material, RNA transcripts, was used to amplify TCR beta CDR3 regions. When the TCR CDR3 underwent first-round RT-PCR, the HTBI primer set was used. From the multiplex PCR reads, TCRdb called clonotypes with MiXCR, one entry per CDR3 protein. The sample includes around 280,000 distinct CDR3 sequences, 13% seen only once; the top ten take around 7.9%. At least ten counts were recorded for this clonotype. The TCR sequence derives from a young woman with Graves' hyperthyroidism that later progressed to Graves' ophthalmopathy. Sequenced sample: blood.

DNA for the CDR3: TGTGCCAGCAGCCAAGCGGCTAGCTCATCGTCCTACGAGCAGTACTTC. Translation: CASSQAASSSSYEQYF. The V gene is TRBV3-1, the J gene TRBJ2-7; D is perhaps TRBD2 (5 bases). Trimming removed 1 base from V and 1 base from J, with 14 bases in between. Germline lookup yields CDR1 LGHDT and CDR2 YNNKEL (reference sequence). The CDR3 has 16 amino acids.